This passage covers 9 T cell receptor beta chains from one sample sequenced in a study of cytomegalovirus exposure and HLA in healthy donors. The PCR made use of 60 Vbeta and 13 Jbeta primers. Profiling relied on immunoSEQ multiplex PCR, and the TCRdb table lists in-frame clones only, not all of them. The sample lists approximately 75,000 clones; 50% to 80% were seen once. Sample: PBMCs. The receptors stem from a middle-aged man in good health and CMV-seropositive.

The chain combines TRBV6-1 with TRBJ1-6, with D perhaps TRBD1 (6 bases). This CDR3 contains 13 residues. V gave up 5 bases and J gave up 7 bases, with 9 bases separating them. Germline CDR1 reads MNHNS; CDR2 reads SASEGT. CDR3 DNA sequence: TGTGCCAGCAGTCTCACAGGGAATTCACCCCTCCACTTT. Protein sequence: CASSLTGNSPLHF.

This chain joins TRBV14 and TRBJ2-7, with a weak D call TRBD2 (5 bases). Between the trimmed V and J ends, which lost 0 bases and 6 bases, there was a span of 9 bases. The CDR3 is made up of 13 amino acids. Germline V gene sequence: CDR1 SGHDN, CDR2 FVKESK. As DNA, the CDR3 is TGTGCCAGCAGCCAAGATATGCGGGTCGAGCAGTACTTC. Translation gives CASSQDMRVEQYF.

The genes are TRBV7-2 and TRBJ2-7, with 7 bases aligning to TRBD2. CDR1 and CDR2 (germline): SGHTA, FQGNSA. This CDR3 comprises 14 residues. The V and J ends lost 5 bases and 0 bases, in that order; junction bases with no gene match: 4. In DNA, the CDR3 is TGTGCCAGCAGCGGGGCGGGGGTCTCCTACGAGCAGTACTTC. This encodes CASSGAGVSYEQYF.

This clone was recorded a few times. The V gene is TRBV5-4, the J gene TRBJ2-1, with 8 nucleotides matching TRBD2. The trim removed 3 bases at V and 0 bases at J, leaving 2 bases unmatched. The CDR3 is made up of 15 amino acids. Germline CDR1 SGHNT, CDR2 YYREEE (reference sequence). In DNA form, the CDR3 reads TGTGCCAGCAGCTCCGGGGGGGGCTCCTACAATGAGCAGTTCTTC. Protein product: CASSSGGGSYNEQFF.

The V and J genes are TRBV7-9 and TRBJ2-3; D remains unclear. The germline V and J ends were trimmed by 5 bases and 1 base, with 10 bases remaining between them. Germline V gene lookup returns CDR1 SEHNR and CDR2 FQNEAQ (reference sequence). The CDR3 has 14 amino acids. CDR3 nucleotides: TGTGCCAGCAGCCGCCCCCCGGGCACAGATACGCAGTATTTT. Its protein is CASSRPPGTDTQYF.

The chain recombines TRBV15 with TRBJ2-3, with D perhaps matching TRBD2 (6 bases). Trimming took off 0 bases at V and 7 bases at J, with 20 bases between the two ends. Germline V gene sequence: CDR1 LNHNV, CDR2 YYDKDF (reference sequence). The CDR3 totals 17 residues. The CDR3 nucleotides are TGTGCCACCAGCAGAGATAAGGGCTGGGGACTCACGCATACGCAGTATTTT. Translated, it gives CATSRDKGWGLTHTQYF.

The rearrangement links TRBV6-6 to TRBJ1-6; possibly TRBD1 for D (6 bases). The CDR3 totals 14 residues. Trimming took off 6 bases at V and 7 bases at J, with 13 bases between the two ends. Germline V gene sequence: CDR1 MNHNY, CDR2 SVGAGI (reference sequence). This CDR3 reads CASSNQGSNSPLHF. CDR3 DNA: TGTGCCAGCAGCAACCAGGGGAGCAATTCACCCCTCCACTTT.

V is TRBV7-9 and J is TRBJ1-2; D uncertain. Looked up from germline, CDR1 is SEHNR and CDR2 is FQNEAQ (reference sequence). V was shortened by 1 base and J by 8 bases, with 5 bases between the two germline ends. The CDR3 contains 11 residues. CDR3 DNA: TGTGCCAGCAGCTTAGGGGCGGGCTACACCTTC. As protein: CASSLGAGYTF.

The CDR3: CASSLGGQGEQPQHF. CDR3 DNA: TGTGCCAGCAGTTTAGGAGGGCAGGGGGAGCAGCCCCAGCATTTT. The chain has TRBV28 and TRBJ1-5, with TRBD1 matching 7 bases. Losses at the gene ends were 2 bases for V and 7 bases for J; bases not matched to a gene: 8. The CDR3 covers 15 residues. CDR1 and CDR2 from the germline V gene are MDHEN and SYDVKM.